A selection of T cell receptor beta chains follows, all from one sample in a study of molecular identifiers for immune sequencing clone quantification. TCRdb called the PCR reads again in MiXCR, with one record for every CDR3 protein. The table records 100,000 or so distinct CDR3 sequences, under 40% of them present only once. The specimen was naive CD8+ T cells from blood, with Jurkat cell RNA spiked in. All receptors come from a human donor in good health. Some libraries in this study had Jurkat cell RNA spiked in. CDR3s include the opening cysteine and the closing phenylalanine or tryptophan. The D gene is left open where the match is weak. The size entry is marked missing in some rows and otherwise reads once, few, many or a size class.

few TRBJ1-2 TRBV12-3/TRBV12-4 TRBD1 CASSPGTGGADYGYTF TGTGCCAGCAGCCCCGGGACAGGGGGCGCAGACTATGGCTACACCTTC
many TRBJ1-4 TRBV28 - CASSFLLTGRQLFF TGTGCCAGCAGTTTCCTACTCACAGGGAGGCAACTGTTTTTT
- TRBJ2-1 TRBV4-2 TRBD2 CASSQVAGQAGNEQFF TGTGCCAGCAGCCAAGTGGCTGGACAAGCGGGAAATGAGCAGTTCTTC
- TRBJ2-1 TRBV21-1 - CASSTPSGASGTDEQFF TGTGCCAGCAGCACCCCTAGCGGGGCTAGCGGGACTGATGAGCAGTTCTTC
many TRBJ2-4 TRBV7-9 TRBD2 CASSSVAGNEAKNIQYF TGTGCCAGCAGCTCTGTAGCGGGAAATGAAGCCAAAAACATTCAGTACTTC
- TRBJ2-1 TRBV4-3 TRBD2 CASSQDLAGGLNEQFF TGCGCCAGCAGCCAAGACCTAGCGGGAGGGCTGAATGAGCAGTTCTTC
few TRBJ1-5 TRBV13 - CASSPGPRNQPQHF TGTGCCAGCAGCCCGGGGCCGCGCAATCAGCCCCAGCATTTT
many TRBJ1-3 TRBV29-1 TRBD1 CSVAGTDESSGNTIYF TGCAGCGTTGCCGGGACAGATGAGAGCTCTGGAAACACCATATATTTT
few TRBJ2-7 TRBV5-4 - CASSPPGRPLDEQYF TGTGCCAGCAGCCCACCGGGTAGGCCCCTCGACGAGCAGTACTTC
- TRBJ2-4 TRBV29-1 - CSAIGVAKNIQYF TGCAGCGCTATAGGGGTGGCCAAAAACATTCAGTACTTC
few TRBJ2-3 TRBV7-6 TRBD2 CASSLRAGASTDTQYF TGTGCCAGCAGCTTAAGAGCGGGAGCCAGCACAGATACGCAGTATTTT
- TRBJ1-5 TRBV6-2/TRBV6-3 TRBD1 CASRDRANVGQPQHF TGTGCCAGCAGGGACAGGGCCAATGTGGGTCAGCCCCAGCATTTT
- TRBJ2-2 TRBV12-3/TRBV12-4 TRBD2 CASSLPAGATGELFF TGTGCCAGCAGTTTACCAGCGGGAGCCACCGGGGAGCTGTTTTTT
few TRBJ2-7 TRBV27 TRBD2 CASRPLGGGGGYEQYF TGTGCCAGCAGACCCCTCGGCGGGGGGGGCGGCTACGAGCAGTACTTC
few TRBJ2-7 TRBV28 - CASSSGSGAYEQYF TGTGCCAGCAGTTCGGGTAGCGGTGCCTACGAGCAGTACTTC
- TRBJ2-2 TRBV29-1 - CSVEPTNTGELFF TGCAGCGTTGAGCCTACGAACACCGGGGAGCTGTTTTTT
- TRBJ2-5 TRBV7-2 - CASSLLGMSQETQYF TGTGCCAGCAGCTTACTCGGCATGTCCCAAGAGACCCAGTACTTC
- TRBJ2-7 TRBV28 - CASSISGLPSYEQNF TGTGCCAGCAGTATCAGCGGGCTGCCCTCCTACGAGCAGAACTTC
- TRBJ2-3 TRBV28 TRBD2 CASSLSSTPGTSGRAPDTQYF TGTGCCAGCAGTTTATCTTCCACCCCCGGGACTAGCGGGAGGGCCCCAGATACGCAGTATTTT
- TRBJ2-3 TRBV6-6 TRBD2 CASIGGGPGTQYF TGTGCCAGCATCGGGGGGGGGCCAGGTACGCAGTATTTT
few TRBJ2-7 TRBV27 - CASSFLSGEAYEQYF TGTGCCAGCAGTTTTCTCTCCGGGGAGGCCTACGAGCAGTACTTC
- TRBJ2-2 TRBV3-1 TRBD2 CASNSGRAPGELFF TGTGCCAGCAATAGTGGGAGGGCCCCCGGGGAGCTGTTTTTT
- TRBJ2-7 TRBV4-3 - CASSQARGVEQYF TGCGCCAGCAGCCAAGCTCGAGGGGTGGAGCAGTACTTC
many TRBJ2-2 TRBV28 TRBD1 CASIRGLTNTGELFF TGTGCCAGCATCAGGGGGCTCACGAACACCGGGGAGCTGTTTTTT
many TRBJ2-1 TRBV5-1 - CASSWGTEQFF TGCGCCAGCAGCTGGGGTACTGAGCAGTTCTTC
few TRBJ2-7 TRBV12-3/TRBV12-4 TRBD2 CASRLTSGTTYEQYF TGTGCCAGCAGACTTACTAGCGGGACAACCTACGAGCAGTACTTC
many TRBJ2-7 TRBV7-8 TRBD2 CASSLSGRADYEQYF TGTGCCAGCAGCCTTAGCGGGAGGGCCGACTACGAGCAGTACTTC
few TRBJ2-7 TRBV27 - CASSLSRAGYEQYF TGTGCCAGCAGTTTATCGAGAGCCGGTTACGAGCAGTACTTC
- TRBJ2-3 TRBV7-2 TRBD2 CASSLVIRTSGSFGDTQYF TGTGCCAGCAGCTTAGTGATTCGGACTAGCGGGAGTTTTGGAGATACGCAGTATTTT
- TRBJ1-4 TRBV10-2 - CASSNPTGTHGEKQFF TGCGCCAGCAGTAATCCTACCGGGACACACGGTGAAAAACAGTTTTTT
- TRBJ1-4 TRBV7-8 - CASSLGGSNEKLFF TGTGCCAGCAGCTTAGGTGGTTCTAATGAAAAACTGTTTTTT
many TRBJ1-4 TRBV2 - CASSELLGNVFF TGTGCCAGCAGTGAACTGCTGGGAAACGTGTTTTTT
- TRBJ2-7 TRBV9 - CASSVGTVSYEQYF TGTGCCAGCAGCGTAGGGACAGTCTCCTACGAGCAGTACTTC
- TRBJ2-1 TRBV19 TRBD2 CASTRELADSYEQFF TGTGCCAGTACCCGAGAGCTAGCGGACTCCTATGAGCAGTTCTTC
- TRBJ2-1 TRBV27 - CASSLGGGEVFF TGTGCCAGCAGTTTGGGGGGAGGAGAGGTCTTCTTC
few TRBJ2-1 TRBV14 TRBD1 CASSQFLTGPYNEQFF TGTGCCAGCAGCCAATTTTTGACAGGGCCCTACAATGAGCAGTTCTTC
- TRBJ2-5 TRBV10-3 - CASQHNSQEPQYF TGTGCCAGTCAACACAATTCCCAAGAGCCCCAGTACTTC
many TRBJ2-7 TRBV18 TRBD1 CASSPGTAPYEQYF TGTGCCAGCTCACCCGGGACAGCTCCCTACGAGCAGTACTTC
- TRBJ2-1 TRBV27 TRBD2 CASSFPGLAGLRFF TGTGCCAGCAGTTTCCCCGGACTAGCGGGATTGAGGTTCTTC
- TRBJ2-3 TRBV7-2 - CASSLVLGGSPTDTQYF TGTGCCAGCAGCTTAGTCCTAGGGGGGTCGCCCACAGATACGCAGTATTTT
- TRBJ2-7 TRBV6-5 - CASCYSYSYEQYF TGTGCCAGCTGTTACTCGTACTCCTACGAGCAGTACTTC